One sample yielded the 21 T cell receptor beta chains listed below, sequenced in a study of cytotoxic CD8 clonotypes in ibrutinib-treated CLL. Assay used: immunoSEQ multiplex PCR; TCRdb lists only in-frame clones, some missing. The data contain some 93,000 clones, approximately 78% of them singletons. Sequencing used PBMCs, obtained after 12 months of ibrutinib treatment. The receptors were gathered from a human donor with chronic lymphocytic leukemia.

The chain carries TRBV5-1 and TRBJ2-6; D may match TRBD1 or TRBD2 (5 bases each). The CDR3 totals 16 residues. V was trimmed by 2 bases and J by 0 bases, leaving 9 bases between them. Germline assignment: CDR1 SGHRS and CDR2 YFSETQ. The CDR3 protein is CASSFAGSSGANVLTF. CDR3 coding DNA: TGCGCCAGCAGCTTCGCAGGGAGCTCTGGGGCCAACGTCCTGACTTTC.

This chain connects TRBV21-1 to TRBJ2-3; no DNA check was done on the table's D call, TRBD1. TRBV21-1 is given as a pseudogene. The length of the CDR3 is 17 residues. This chain's CDR3 is CASTLSRTGKNTDTQYF. Here the CDR3 DNA reads TGTGCCAGCACCCTCTCCCGGACAGGGAAAAACACAGATACGCAGTATTTT.

This clone was seen only a few times. This sequence joins TRBV28 and TRBJ1-5, with D maybe TRBD1 (5 bases). The ends were cut back, 2 bases at V and 6 bases at J, with 5 bases in the middle. Germline V gene sequence: CDR1 MDHEN, CDR2 SYDVKM. CDR3 size: 12 residues. DNA for the CDR3: TGTGCCAGCAGTTTACAGGGTCAGCCCCAGCATTTT. Its protein is CASSLQGQPQHF.

CDR3 nucleotide sequence: TGTGCCAGCAGTTCGGGGGCGCTGGACACTGAAGCTTTCTTT. Its translation is CASSSGALDTEAFF. The chain is built from TRBV28 and TRBJ1-1; D possibly corresponds to TRBD1 (6 bases). The V end lost 4 bases, the J end lost 3 bases, and 12 bases lay between the germline ends. Germline lookup yields CDR1 MDHEN and CDR2 SYDVKM. This CDR3 comprises 14 residues. The entire variable domain, with the rest obtained from reference TRBV28 and TRBJ1-1, is as follows: DVKVTQSSRYLVKRTGEKVFLECVQDMDHENMFWYRQDPGLGLRLIYFSYDVKMKEKGDIPEGYSVSREKKERFSLILESASTNQTSMYLCASSSGALDTEAFFGQGTRLTVV.

The chain combines TRBV11-3 with TRBJ1-1, with 10 bases aligning to TRBD1. CDR1 and CDR2 from the germline V gene are SGHNT and YENEEA. With 5 bases clipped from V and 0 bases from J, the junction kept 6 bases outside the gene matches. This CDR3 spans 16 amino acids. The CDR3: CASSLRTGGVNTEAFF. The CDR3 DNA reads as TGTGCCAGCAGCCTACGGACAGGGGGGGTGAACACTGAAGCTTTCTTT.

This clone was recorded once. The chain is built from TRBV13 and TRBJ1-5; the D gene is possibly TRBD1 (5 bases). Germline-derived CDR1 and CDR2 are PRHDT and FYEKMQ (reference sequence). V lost 4 bases, J lost 4 bases, and 14 bases lay in between. The CDR3 has 15 residues. CDR3 DNA: TGTGCCAGCAGCTCGATGACAGAGCCGAATCAGCCCCAGCATTTT. Translation gives CASSSMTEPNQPQHF.

The chain combines TRBV5-6 with TRBJ2-2, with D possibly TRBD2 on 7 matching bases. Per germline, CDR1 SGHDT and CDR2 YYEEEE. The CDR3 has 14 residues. Trimming removed 6 bases from V and 7 bases from J, with 16 bases in between. CDR3 nucleotides: TGTGCCAGCACCAACTGGGGGGGCGGCGGGGAGCTGTTTTTT. Amino acid sequence: CASTNWGGGGELFF.

The chain has TRBV9 and TRBJ1-2; possibly TRBD1 for D (5 bases). Germline V CDR1 and CDR2: SGDLS, YYNGEE. V was clipped by 0 bases and J by 7 bases, with 13 bases between them. The CDR3 has 14 residues. The CDR3, as DNA: TGTGCCAGCAGCGTAGAAGCTAGTGGGGGTGGCTACACCTTC. It is translated as CASSVEASGGGYTF. Full variable domain (remainder filled in from reference TRBV9 and TRBJ1-2): DSGVTQTPKHLITATGQRVTLRCSPRSGDLSVYWYQQSLDQGLQFLIQYYNGEERAKGNILERFSAQQFPDLHSELNLSSLELGDSALYFCASSVEASGGGYTFGSGTRLTVV.

This clone was counted once. V usage is TRBV2 and J usage is TRBJ1-1; a possible D gene is TRBD1 (5 bases). V was clipped by 5 bases and J by 5 bases, with 18 bases between them. The germline V gene has CDR1 SNHLY and CDR2 FYNNEI. CDR3 length equals 15 residues. The DNA of the CDR3 is TGTGCCAGCAGTCCGGCGGGGGGTAGGGTGACTGAAGCTTTCTTT. Translated, it gives CASSPAGGRVTEAFF.

DNA of the CDR3: TGTGCCAGCAGTCCACAATCGGGGTCCTACGAGCAGTACTTC. Translation gives CASSPQSGSYEQYF. The chain links TRBV7-6 to TRBJ2-7; TRBD2 might be the D (5 bases). This CDR3 spans 14 amino acids. Germline CDR1 reads SGHVS; CDR2 reads FNYEAQ. V was trimmed by 6 bases and J by 1 base, leaving 13 bases between them.

V and J are TRBV5-4 and TRBJ2-7; tentative D call: TRBD1 (6 bases). This CDR3 comprises 17 residues. Germline V lookup: CDR1 SGHNT, CDR2 YYREEE (reference sequence). Trimming took off 2 bases at V and 0 bases at J, with 18 bases between the two ends. CDR3 residues: CASSLRDTFSSSYEQYF. Here the CDR3 DNA reads TGTGCCAGCAGCTTACGGGACACATTTAGTTCCTCCTACGAGCAGTACTTC.

The table lists this clone with a few counts. The chain employs TRBV5-1 and TRBJ2-3; D is tentatively TRBD1 or TRBD2 (6 bases each). The V gene's germline CDR1 is SGHRS and CDR2 YFSETQ. V lost 1 base, J lost 3 bases, and 12 bases lay in between. The CDR3 loop spans 15 amino acids. CDR3 bases: TGCGCCAGCAGCTTGATCGGGGGCGGGACAGATACGCAGTATTTT. It specifies CASSLIGGGTDTQYF.

The rearrangement links TRBV28 to TRBJ2-3, with 8 bases fitting TRBD2. Trimming removed 7 bases from V and 2 bases from J; junction bases left unmatched: 11. Per germline, CDR1 MDHEN and CDR2 SYDVKM. The CDR3 sequence is 16 residues long. Here the CDR3 reads CASNPRGGDDTDTQYF. CDR3 bases: TGTGCCAGCAACCCACGGGGGGGGGACGACACAGATACGCAGTATTTT.

At least ten counts were recorded for this clone. The genes are TRBV6-6 and TRBJ2-7; 10 nucleotides agree with TRBD1. The trim removed 10 bases at V and 4 bases at J, leaving 7 bases unmatched. Germline V gene data show CDR1 as MNHNY and CDR2 as SVGAGI (reference sequence). The CDR3 covers 13 residues. The CDR3 bases are TGTGCCACCAGACAGGGGGCTGGGTACGAGCAGTACTTC. The encoded protein is CATRQGAGYEQYF.

The chain joins TRBV6-1 to TRBJ2-7, with a tentative D call TRBD2 (6 bases). In germline, CDR1 is MNHNS, CDR2 SASEGT. V was shortened by 10 bases and J by 4 bases, with 11 bases between the two germline ends. The CDR3 totals 11 residues. Written as DNA, the CDR3 is TGTGCCACCCAGGAGGGGTACGAGCAGTACTTC. It is translated as CATQEGYEQYF.

The chain joins TRBV19 to TRBJ1-2; no firm D call. This CDR3 has 11 residues. Germline values: CDR1 LNHDA, CDR2 SQIVND (reference sequence). The ends were cut back, 4 bases at V and 4 bases at J, with 4 bases in the middle. The CDR3 loop is CASSRGYGYTF. CDR3 DNA: TGTGCCAGTAGTAGGGGCTATGGCTACACCTTC.

CDR3 nucleotides: TGTGCCAGCAGCCACGGGGGTACTCCCAATCAGCCCCAGCATTTT. Translating it yields CASSHGGTPNQPQHF. The J gene is TRBJ1-5, the V gene TRBV2, with D perhaps matching TRBD1 (5 bases). Trimming pared 6 bases from V and 3 bases from J, leaving 15 bases between. CDR3 length equals 15 residues. Germline V gives CDR1 SNHLY, CDR2 FYNNEI.

The V call is TRBV7-8, the J call TRBJ2-2; the D gene is possibly TRBD1 (5 bases). The CDR3 loop spans 16 amino acids. The V gene lost 5 bases and the J gene lost 2 bases, with 15 bases spanning the gap. Per the germline V gene, CDR1 is SGHVS and CDR2 is FQNEAQ. The chain's CDR3 is CASSPKEQVNTGELFF. The CDR3 region has the DNA TGTGCCAGCAGCCCCAAGGAACAGGTTAACACCGGGGAGCTGTTTTTT. Drawing the rest from reference TRBV7-8 and TRBJ2-2, the complete variable domain is GAGVSQSPRYKVAKRGQDVALRCDPISGHVSLFWYQQALGQGPEFLTYFQNEAQLDKSGLPSDRFFAERPEGSVSTLKIQRTQQEDSAVYLCASSPKEQVNTGELFFGEGSRLTVL.

There are a few counts of this clone. This chain connects TRBV4-2 to TRBJ2-3, with TRBD2 matching 9 bases. Trimming cost V 1 base and J 2 bases; bases outside gene matches: 1. This CDR3 spans 15 amino acids. Germline CDR1 LGHNA, CDR2 YNFKEQ. CDR3 DNA sequence: TGTGCCAGCAGCCAAGCTAGCGGGGACACAGATACGCAGTATTTT. This gives the protein CASSQASGDTDTQYF.

The V call is TRBV27, the J call TRBJ2-7, with TRBD2 identical over 8 bases. Germline CDR1 and CDR2: MNHEY and SMNVEV (reference sequence). The CDR3 extends over 15 amino acids. The V segment lost 4 bases and the J segment 7 bases; nucleotides outside the gene matches: 12. This CDR3 is CASSSFGGGKGEQYF. CDR3 DNA sequence: TGTGCCAGCAGTTCCTTCGGGGGGGGCAAGGGAGAGCAGTACTTC.

The J gene is TRBJ2-7, the V gene TRBV6-5; the D is unclear. Deletions cut 1 base from V and 6 bases from J, with 10 bases between. Germline V CDR1 and CDR2: MNHEY, SVGAGI. The CDR3 length is 13 residues. The CDR3, as DNA: TGTGCCAGCAGTTACTGGGGTAGGTTCGAGCAGTACTTC. Protein product: CASSYWGRFEQYF.